These 30 T cell receptor beta chains originate from one sample sequenced in a study of blood T cell repertoires in COVID-19. This table comes from immunoSEQ multiplex PCR, and its TCRdb copy is limited to in-frame clones, with some not included. The sample has roughly 190,000 clones, approximately 85% seen once; the top ten hold approximately 12%. The specimen sequenced was PBMCs or T cells enriched from blood (not recorded which). Every receptor here comes from a man aged 40-49 years who had recovered from COVID-19.

This clone was seen a few times. V gene TRBV11-2 combines with J gene TRBJ1-2; 9 bases map to TRBD1. The germline V gene has CDR1 SGHAT and CDR2 FQNNGV. The CDR3 consists of 18 residues. V gave up 6 bases and J gave up 8 bases; unmatched junction bases: 22. For the CDR3, the DNA is TGTGCCAGCAGTTACACCTTGGGATACAGGGGGCGCATAGGCGGCTACACCTTC. As protein: CASSYTLGYRGRIGGYTF.

This sequence joins TRBV6-6 and TRBJ1-3, with D unresolved. The CDR3 is 16 residues long. The V gene's germline CDR1 is MNHNY and CDR2 SVGAGI (reference sequence). V shed 0 bases and J shed 0 bases, with 9 bases lying between them. The CDR3 is CASSYSNAISGNTIYF. CDR3 in DNA: TGTGCCAGCAGTTACTCGAATGCGATCTCTGGAAACACCATATATTTT.

The J gene is TRBJ2-1, the V gene TRBV18; TRBD2 might be the D (6 bases). Trimming left V 10 bases short and J 1 base short, with 11 bases between. The CDR3 length is 13 residues. Germline V lookup: CDR1 KGHSH, CDR2 LQKENI. The CDR3: CATLAPSYNEQFF. DNA for the CDR3: TGTGCCACCCTAGCGCCGTCCTACAATGAGCAGTTCTTC.

The rearrangement joins TRBV5-1 to TRBJ1-2, with TRBD1 as a possible D gene (5 bases). Germline V gene sequence: CDR1 SGHRS, CDR2 YFSETQ. Trimming cost V 5 bases and J 8 bases, with 13 bases left between them. The CDR3 extends over 12 amino acids. In nucleotides, the CDR3 is TGCGCCAGCAGTTTTCGGGGGATCGGCTACACCTTC. Amino acid sequence: CASSFRGIGYTF. The whole variable domain, remainder taken from reference TRBV5-1 and TRBJ1-2, is KAGVTQTPRYLIKTRGQQVTLSCSPISGHRSVSWYQQTPGQGLQFLFEYFSETQRNKGNFPGRFSGRQFSNSRSEMNVSTLELGDSALYLCASSFRGIGYTFGSGTRLTVV.

The chain joins TRBV19 to TRBJ1-4; D may be TRBD1 (5 bases). The V gene's germline CDR1 is LNHDA and CDR2 SQIVND (reference sequence). Trimming stripped 4 bases from V and 4 bases from J, with 19 bases between. The CDR3 loop spans 17 amino acids. In DNA, the CDR3 is TGTGCCAGTAGTACAAGACAGCTACTCGCGCATAATGAAAAACTGTTTTTT. This codes for CASSTRQLLAHNEKLFF. Supplemented by reference TRBV19 and TRBJ1-4, the full variable domain reads DGGITQSPKYLFRKEGQNVTLSCEQNLNHDAMYWYRQDPGQGLRLIYYSQIVNDFQKGDIAEGYSVSREKKESFPLTVTSAQKNPTAFYLCASSTRQLLAHNEKLFFGSGTQLSVL.

The chain links TRBV6-2 or TRBV6-3 to TRBJ2-7; 9 bases align to TRBD2. Germline lookup yields CDR1 MNHEY and CDR2 SVGEGT. This CDR3 region has 14 residues. Trimming at V came to 6 bases and at J to 6 bases, leaving 9 bases not matched to a gene. The CDR3 spells CASSNSGSIREQYF. CDR3 DNA: TGTGCCAGCAGCAATAGCGGGAGTATCCGCGAGCAGTACTTC.

The CDR3 DNA reads as TGTGCAAGTCGCCGGACAGGCCAAGGGTCCACAGATACGCAGTATTTT. It is translated as CASRRTGQGSTDTQYF. This chain uses TRBV12-2 with TRBJ2-3; the table calls TRBD1, which could not be checked here. TRBV12-2 is a pseudogene. This CDR3 has 16 amino acids.

V is TRBV4-1 and J is TRBJ2-2; 9 bases fit TRBD1. Germline V CDR1 and CDR2: MGHRA, YSYEKL. After removal of 4 bases from V and 5 bases from J, the junction contained 5 bases not matched to a gene. The CDR3 is 15 residues long. CDR3 DNA sequence: TGCGCCAGCAGCCTCACAGGGGGCCGGACCGGGGAGCTGTTTTTT. Its translation is CASSLTGGRTGELFF.

The V call is TRBV7-9, the J call TRBJ2-2, with 7 bases lining up with TRBD1. V gave up 5 bases and J gave up 8 bases; unmatched junction bases: 20. From germline, CDR1 is SEHNR and CDR2 FQNEAQ (reference sequence). The CDR3 has 18 amino acids. The CDR3 loop is CASSTTTGSPLSLGELFF. In nucleotides, the CDR3 is TGTGCCAGCAGCACTACGACAGGGAGTCCCTTGAGTTTAGGGGAGCTGTTTTTT.

CDR3 sequence: CASSRAGGLGAEAFF. CDR3 coding DNA: TGTGCCAGCAGCCGCGCGGGGGGCTTGGGAGCTGAAGCTTTCTTT. The rearrangement links TRBV7-2 to TRBJ1-1; the D gene is possibly TRBD1 (6 bases). In germline, CDR1 is SGHTA, CDR2 FQGNSA. CDR3 length equals 15 residues. V gave up 5 bases and J gave up 6 bases, with 19 bases separating them.

The chain combines TRBV15 with TRBJ2-7, with TRBD2 identical over 12 bases. The length of the CDR3 is 16 residues. CDR1 LNHNV and CDR2 YYDKDF come from the germline V gene (reference sequence). Unmatched junction bases numbered 12, after V lost 5 bases and J lost 7 bases. In nucleotides, the CDR3 is TGTGCCACCAGCCCCCGCCGGACTAGCGGGGCCAATGAGCAGTACGTC. It is translated as CATSPRRTSGANEQYV.

Turning to this clone: Other DNA variants within this sample encode the same CDR3. The chain recombines TRBV29-1 with TRBJ2-1; D gene unclear. Germline V lookup: CDR1 SQVTM, CDR2 ANQGSEA. The CDR3 extends over 10 amino acids. V dropped 4 bases and J dropped 7 bases, with 5 bases sitting between them. The CDR3 loop is CSVVGNEQFF. The DNA of the CDR3 is TGCAGCGTTGTCGGTAATGAGCAGTTCTTC.

This rearrangement joins TRBV5-6 to TRBJ2-5; D might be TRBD1 or TRBD2, each matching 6 bases. Germline CDR1 reads SGHDT; CDR2 reads YYEEEE. This CDR3 contains 13 residues. V was clipped by 4 bases and J by 5 bases, with 12 bases between them. The CDR3: CASSLGAGETQYF. DNA of the CDR3: TGTGCCAGCAGCCTGGGGGCGGGGGAGACCCAGTACTTC.

V is TRBV5-1 and J is TRBJ1-2, with a possible D match to TRBD1 (6 bases). Looked up from germline, CDR1 is SGHRS and CDR2 is YFSETQ. V dropped 4 bases and J dropped 1 base, with 17 bases sitting between them. The CDR3 consists of 16 residues. CDR3 coding DNA: TGCGCCAGCAGCCCGGGCCGCGGACAGCGTAACTATGGCTACACCTTC. It is translated as CASSPGRGQRNYGYTF.

V and J are TRBV11-2 and TRBJ2-7; 8 bases align to TRBD1. Trimming cost V 4 bases and J 4 bases; bases outside gene matches: 9. The CDR3 loop spans 15 amino acids. Germline V CDR1 and CDR2: SGHAT, FQNNGV. The CDR3 sequence: CASSSSQGARYEQYV. In nucleotides, the CDR3 is TGTGCCAGCAGCTCCTCCCAGGGGGCGCGTTACGAGCAGTACGTC.

This chain links TRBV5-4 with TRBJ2-1; the match to TRBD2 covers 7 bases. Germline assignment: CDR1 SGHNT and CDR2 YYREEE (reference sequence). Germline trimming cut 4 bases from V and 9 bases from J; bases unmatched to any gene: 13. The CDR3 is 15 residues long. The DNA of the CDR3 is TGTGCCAGCAGCGTGGAGTCCGTAGGCGGGGGTGAGCAGTTCTTC. This translates into CASSVESVGGGEQFF.

The chain uses TRBV25-1 and TRBJ2-1; D remains unclear. Trimming pared 4 bases from V and 9 bases from J, leaving 4 bases between. The CDR3 spans 10 residues. Germline V gene data show CDR1 as MGHDK and CDR2 as SYGVNS. The chain's CDR3 is CASSGSEQFF. CDR3 coding DNA: TGTGCCAGCAGTGGGAGTGAGCAGTTCTTC. The whole variable domain, filled in from reference TRBV25-1 and TRBJ2-1, reads EADIYQTPRYLVIGTGKKITLECSQTMGHDKMYWYQQDPGMELHLIHYSYGVNSTEKGDLSSESTVSRIRTEHFPLTLESARPSHTSQYLCASSGSEQFFGPGTRLTVL.

The rearrangement joins TRBV11-2 to TRBJ1-6, with D hard to call. Trimming removed 3 bases at V and 7 bases at J, with 10 bases between. From germline, CDR1 is SGHAT and CDR2 FQNNGV. This CDR3 is built from 14 residues. The DNA for the CDR3 is TGTGCCAGCAGCTTGCTAGCTACCAATTCACCCCTCCACTTT. This translates into CASSLLATNSPLHF.

The rearrangement joins TRBV27 to TRBJ1-6; 10 nucleotides match TRBD1. The CDR3 contains 14 residues. The germline CDR1 and CDR2 sequences are MNHEY and SMNVEV (reference sequence). J gave up 9 bases and V 4 bases, and 3 bases lay outside the gene matches. The CDR3 spells CASSWRTGGSPLHF. Written as DNA, the CDR3 is TGTGCCAGCAGTTGGCGGACAGGGGGTTCACCCCTCCACTTT.

A few counts support this clone. The chain uses TRBV27 and TRBJ2-3; 13 positions match TRBD2. Germline CDR1 MNHEY, CDR2 SMNVEV (reference sequence). The trim removed 2 bases at V and 2 bases at J, leaving 7 bases unmatched. CDR3 length equals 18 residues. The CDR3: CASSLRLAGGRYTDTQYF. The CDR3 DNA reads TGTGCCAGCAGTTTAAGACTAGCGGGAGGACGATACACAGATACGCAGTATTTT.

Points on this clone: The junction shows a germline mismatch at one end, possibly a read error. The chain links TRBV10-1 to TRBJ1-1; no reliable D call. This CDR3 is built from 14 residues. Germline lookup yields CDR1 WNHNN and CDR2 SYGVQD (reference sequence). The CDR3 DNA reads TGCGCCAGCCGTGAGGCAGAAATGAACACTGAAGCTTTCTTT. Amino acids: CASREAEMNTEAFF.

This sequence joins TRBV15 and TRBJ2-1, with 10 bases fitting TRBD2. The germline V gene encodes CDR1 LNHNV and CDR2 YYDKDF (reference sequence). CDR3 length: 15 amino acids. The J segment lost 7 bases and the V segment lost 5 bases, leaving 8 bases of the junction unmatched. This chain's CDR3 is CATSLGGTSANEQFF. CDR3 coding DNA: TGTGCCACCAGCTTGGGGGGGACTAGCGCAAATGAGCAGTTCTTC.

The rearrangement uses TRBV2 and TRBJ1-1, with 7 nucleotides matching TRBD1. CDR3 length: 14 amino acids. V lost 6 bases and J lost 9; bases outside the gene matches: 13. Germline assignment: CDR1 SNHLY and CDR2 FYNNEI. CDR3 bases: TGTGCCAGCAGGTCGACAGGGTTAAAGGTACAAGCTTTCTTT. It codes for CASRSTGLKVQAFF.

The V and J genes are TRBV19 and TRBJ2-5; D remains unclear. Germline V CDR1 and CDR2: LNHDA, SQIVND (reference sequence). The CDR3 runs to 14 residues. V shed 4 bases and J shed 5 bases, with 14 bases lying between them. The CDR3 loop is CASSKLFLEETQYF. Here the CDR3 DNA reads TGTGCCAGTAGTAAATTATTCCTGGAGGAGACCCAGTACTTC.

The chain joins TRBV5-1 to TRBJ1-2, with D possibly matching TRBD1 (5 bases). The CDR3 totals 12 residues. Germline lookup yields CDR1 SGHRS and CDR2 YFSETQ. Trimming shortened V by 5 bases and J by 8 bases, and 13 bases separated the two germline ends. The CDR3 region is CASSPDTRGYTF. The CDR3 bases are TGCGCCAGCAGTCCGGACACGAGGGGCTACACCTTC.

This CDR3 is CATTGGMETQYF. The CDR3 nucleotides read TGTGCCACCACAGGGGGAATGGAGACCCAGTACTTC. This rearrangement joins TRBV6-5 to TRBJ2-5; 8 positions agree with TRBD1. V was clipped by 10 bases and J by 5 bases; unmatched bases: 6. Per the germline V gene, CDR1 is MNHEY and CDR2 is SVGAGI. The CDR3 spans 12 residues.

The chain is built from TRBV7-9 and TRBJ1-3; TRBD1 matches at 7 bases. CDR3 length equals 17 residues. V lost 5 bases, J lost 0 bases, and 10 bases stayed unmatched. Germline CDR1 reads SEHNR; CDR2 reads FQNEAQ (reference sequence). The CDR3 DNA is TGTGCCAGCAGCCCATTAGTTGGGACAGACTCTGGAAACACCATATATTTT. It specifies CASSPLVGTDSGNTIYF.

The rearrangement links TRBV6-6 to TRBJ1-3; TRBD1 agrees at 10 bases. The CDR3 has 16 amino acids. The germline gives CDR1 MNHNY, CDR2 SVGAGI (reference sequence). After removal of 7 bases from V and 1 base from J, the junction contained 7 bases not matched to a gene. CDR3 in amino acids: CASTEGQGRSGNTIYF. As DNA, the CDR3 is TGTGCCAGCACAGAGGGACAGGGGCGTTCTGGAAACACCATATATTTT.

The rearrangement joins TRBV7-9 to TRBJ2-1; 11 bases match TRBD2. The CDR3 length is 15 residues. Germline V gives CDR1 SEHNR, CDR2 FQNEAQ (reference sequence). Losses at the gene ends were 6 bases for V and 5 bases for J; bases not matched to a gene: 6. CDR3 bases: TGTGCCAGCAGAAAACTAGCGGGAGAAAACAATGAGCAGTTCTTC. This encodes CASRKLAGENNEQFF.

This clone was recorded once. The chain couples TRBV19 to TRBJ1-3; 10 bases are shared with TRBD1. V lost 0 bases, J lost 4 bases, and 15 bases stayed unmatched. The CDR3 loop spans 20 amino acids. Germline values: CDR1 LNHDA, CDR2 SQIVND (reference sequence). CDR3 DNA: TGTGCCAGTAGTATAGACTTTTTGGGACAGGGGTTTTTATTAGGAAACACCATATATTTT. Translation: CASSIDFLGQGFLLGNTIYF. The entire variable domain, with the rest obtained from reference TRBV19 and TRBJ1-3, is as follows: DGGITQSPKYLFRKEGQNVTLSCEQNLNHDAMYWYRQDPGQGLRLIYYSQIVNDFQKGDIAEGYSVSREKKESFPLTVTSAQKNPTAFYLCASSIDFLGQGFLLGNTIYFGEGSWLTVV.